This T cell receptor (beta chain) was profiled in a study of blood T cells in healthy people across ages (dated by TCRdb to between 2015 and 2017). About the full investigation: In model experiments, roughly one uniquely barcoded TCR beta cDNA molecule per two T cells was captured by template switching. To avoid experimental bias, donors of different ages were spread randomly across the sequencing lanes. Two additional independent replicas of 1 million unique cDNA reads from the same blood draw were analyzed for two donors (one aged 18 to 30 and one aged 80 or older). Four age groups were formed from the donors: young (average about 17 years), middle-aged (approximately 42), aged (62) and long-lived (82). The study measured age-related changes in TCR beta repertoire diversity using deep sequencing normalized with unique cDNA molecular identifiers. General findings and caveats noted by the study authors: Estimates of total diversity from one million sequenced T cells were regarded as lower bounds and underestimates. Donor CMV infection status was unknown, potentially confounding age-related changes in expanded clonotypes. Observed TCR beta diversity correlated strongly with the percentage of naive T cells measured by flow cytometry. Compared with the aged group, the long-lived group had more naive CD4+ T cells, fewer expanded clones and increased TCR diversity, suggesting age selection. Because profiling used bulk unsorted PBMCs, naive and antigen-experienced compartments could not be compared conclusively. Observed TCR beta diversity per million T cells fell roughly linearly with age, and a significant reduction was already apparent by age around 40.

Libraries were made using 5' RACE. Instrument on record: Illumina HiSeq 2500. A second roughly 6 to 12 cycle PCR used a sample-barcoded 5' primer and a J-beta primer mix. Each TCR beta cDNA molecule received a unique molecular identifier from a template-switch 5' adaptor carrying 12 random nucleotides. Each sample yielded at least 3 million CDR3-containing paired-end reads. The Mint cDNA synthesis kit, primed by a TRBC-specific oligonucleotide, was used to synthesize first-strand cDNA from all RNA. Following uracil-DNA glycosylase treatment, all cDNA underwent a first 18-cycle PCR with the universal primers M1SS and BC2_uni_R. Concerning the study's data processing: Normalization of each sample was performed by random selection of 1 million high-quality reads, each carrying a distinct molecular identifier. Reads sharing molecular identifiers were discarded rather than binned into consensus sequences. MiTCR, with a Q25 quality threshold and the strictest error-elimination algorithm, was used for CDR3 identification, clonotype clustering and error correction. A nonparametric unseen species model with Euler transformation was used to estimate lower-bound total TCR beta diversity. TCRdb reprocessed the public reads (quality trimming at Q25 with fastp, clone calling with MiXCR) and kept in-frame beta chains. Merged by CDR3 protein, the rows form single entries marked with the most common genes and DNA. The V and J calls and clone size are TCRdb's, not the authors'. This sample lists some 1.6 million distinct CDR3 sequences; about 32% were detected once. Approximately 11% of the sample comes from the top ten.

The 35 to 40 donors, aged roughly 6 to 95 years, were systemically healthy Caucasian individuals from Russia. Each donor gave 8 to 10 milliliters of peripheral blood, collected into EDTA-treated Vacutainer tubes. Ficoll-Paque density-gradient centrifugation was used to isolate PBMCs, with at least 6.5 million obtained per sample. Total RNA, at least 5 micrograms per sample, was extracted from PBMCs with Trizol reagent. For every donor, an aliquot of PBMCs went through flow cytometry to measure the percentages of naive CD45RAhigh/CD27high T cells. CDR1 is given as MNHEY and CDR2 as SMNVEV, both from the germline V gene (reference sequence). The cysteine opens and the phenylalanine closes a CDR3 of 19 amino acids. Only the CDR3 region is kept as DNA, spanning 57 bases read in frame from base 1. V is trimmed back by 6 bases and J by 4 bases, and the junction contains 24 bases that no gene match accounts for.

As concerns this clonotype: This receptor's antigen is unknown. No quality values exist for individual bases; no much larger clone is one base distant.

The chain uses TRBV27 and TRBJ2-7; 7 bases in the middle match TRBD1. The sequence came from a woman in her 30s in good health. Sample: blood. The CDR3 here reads CASSQGTAGLSRFSYEQYF. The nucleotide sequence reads TGTGCCAGCAGCCAAGGGACAGCCGGCCTTTCGAGGTTCAGTTACGAGCAGTACTTC.